The present T cell receptor (beta chain) was sequenced within a study of radiation and T cells in renal cell carcinoma. General observations from the study: No pretreatment tumor biopsies were available for baseline clonotypes.

Assay used: immunoSEQ multiplex PCR; TCRdb lists only in-frame clones, some missing. There are tens of thousands of clones in the sample; around 76% occur only once, and about 6.8% lies in the top ten. Regarding time point: blood 2 weeks post-SBRT. Sample treatment: 15 Gy SBRT to primary tumor, nephrectomy 4 weeks later. Notes on this clone: As yet, its antigen is unknown.

V lost 6 bases and J lost 2; bases outside the gene matches: 4. There are 15 residues in the CDR3. Per the germline V gene, CDR1 is SGHAT and CDR2 is FQNNGV. The clonotype originates from a man aged 60 to 69 with renal cell carcinoma. This chain links TRBV11-2 with TRBJ2-2, with 9 bases that match TRBD2. This specimen consisted of blood, obtained from a patient whose treatment included radiotherapy and nephrectomy. DNA for the CDR3: TGTGCCAGCAGAATTAGCGGGAGAAACACCGGGGAGCTGTTTTTT. It codes for CASRISGRNTGELFF.